The clone carrying this TCR beta chain showed up just a few times. Time point meaning: patch test 3, about 24 weeks after DPC sensitization. The treatment was: therapeutic diphenylcyclopropenone sensitization with weekly scalp DPC. The data are from a study of human T cells and chemical hapten exposure. Each CDR3 protein gets one entry after TCRdb re-called the RACE reads with MiXCR. The table lists under 200,000 distinct CDR3 sequences, about 27% of them singletons. V lost 3 bases, J lost 2 bases, and 11 bases lay in between. The CDR3 is 14 residues long. Germline CDR1 reads MGHDK; CDR2 reads SYGVNS. The clonotype originates from a woman between 18 and 29 years old with alopecia areata. Some clones in this sample may be carry-over from other donors' samples. The source was whole blood, collected in connection with sensitization to the hapten diphenylcyclopropenone (DPC). The chain couples TRBV25-1 to TRBJ2-7; D may be TRBD1 or TRBD2 (6 bases each). The CDR3: CASSDWGATYEQYF. The CDR3 nucleotides are TGTGCCAGCAGTGACTGGGGGGCGACCTACGAGCAGTACTTC.